This paragraph covers one TCR beta chain sequence. This entry comes from a study of cytomegalovirus exposure and HLA in healthy donors. Generated by immunoSEQ multiplex PCR, the TCRdb table keeps only in-frame clones and is missing some. This table holds 90,000 to 150,000 clones, around nine tenths found once. Sequenced input: PBMCs. This clonotype originated in a woman aged 18-30 years in good health and CMV-seropositive.

DNA of the CDR3: TGTGCCAGCAGCCAGGGGGACAGGGGAAGGAACACTGAAGCTTTCTTT. Amino acids: CASSQGDRGRNTEAFF. The rearrangement joins TRBV14 to TRBJ1-1; 10 bases line up with TRBD1. The CDR3 has 16 amino acids. The V and J ends lost 3 bases and 1 base, in that order; junction bases with no gene match: 5. In germline, CDR1 is SGHDN, CDR2 FVKESK.